This TCR beta chain emerged from a study of T-cell reconstitution after alpha-beta-depleted transplantation in children. Unique molecular identifiers were used to barcode this TCRbeta library. TCRdb re-called the PCR reads with MiXCR, one entry per CDR3 protein. In the table there are some 180,000 distinct CDR3 sequences, about 6.6% of which are singletons. CDR3 length equals 13 residues. Trimming removed 7 bases from V and 0 bases from J, with 9 bases in between. Germline loops: CDR1 SNHLY, CDR2 FYNNEI. The TCR comes from a boy aged 2 to 10 with acute lymphoblastic leukemia, due to receive a stem cell transplant. The sequencing used PBMCs, collected before TCRalphabeta/CD19-depleted stem cell transplant. The chain has TRBV2 and TRBJ1-1, with a possible D match to TRBD1 (6 bases). In DNA, the CDR3 is TGTGCCAGCATTGACAGGTTGAACACTGAAGCTTTCTTT. It encodes CASIDRLNTEAFF.